Following are 20 T cell receptor beta chains from one sample sequenced in a study of CD8+CD57+ T cells in acquired aplastic anemia. CDR3 and TCR beta VDJ profiling relied on a genomic DNA template. TCRdb processed the reads anew with MiXCR; each CDR3 protein has one entry. The sample lists 210,000 or so distinct CDR3 sequences, over 40% occurring once. Patients selected for sequencing had displayed CD8+CD57+ cell expansion by flow cytometry. Input material: sorted CD4+, CD8+, or CD8+CD57+ T cells (not recorded which) from PBMCs. The receptors derive from a human donor with aplastic anemia.

The chain recombines TRBV19 with TRBJ1-2; TRBD1 might be the D (6 bases). This CDR3 region has 16 residues. The germline CDR1 and CDR2 sequences are LNHDA and SQIVND (reference sequence). The V and J ends lost 10 bases and 6 bases respectively, with 27 bases between them. CDR3 DNA: TGTGCCACCCATCGGCCAGCGGGGGGGCGAGGTCATGGCTACACCTTC. It translates to CATHRPAGGRGHGYTF. The full variable domain, rest sourced from reference TRBV19 and TRBJ1-2, is DGGITQSPKYLFRKEGQNVTLSCEQNLNHDAMYWYRQDPGQGLRLIYYSQIVNDFQKGDIAEGYSVSREKKESFPLTVTSAQKNPTAFYLCATHRPAGGRGHGYTFGSGTRLTVV.

The chain uses TRBV3-1 and TRBJ2-2; D is ambiguous. V was cut by 4 bases and J by 1 base, with 7 bases left in between. In germline, CDR1 is LGHDT, CDR2 YNNKEL (reference sequence). The CDR3 loop spans 14 amino acids. This chain's CDR3 is CASSRWLNTGELFF. CDR3 bases: TGTGCCAGCAGCCGTTGGCTGAACACCGGGGAGCTGTTTTTT.

The chain uses TRBV5-1 and TRBJ2-1, with 13 nucleotides matching TRBD2. Per germline, CDR1 SGHRS and CDR2 YFSETQ. This CDR3 is built from 17 residues. V lost 4 bases to trimming and J lost 4 bases; unmatched junction nucleotides: 8. The CDR3 DNA reads TGCGCCAGCAGCCAGTACGGGACTAGCGGGGTATACAATGAGCAGTTCTTC. Its translation: CASSQYGTSGVYNEQFF.

The sample holds many counts of this clonotype. The genes are TRBV12-3 or TRBV12-4 and TRBJ1-2, with D possibly being TRBD1 (5 bases). The CDR3 sequence is 15 residues long. The V end was cut by 6 bases, the J end by 7 bases, with 21 bases between. DNA for the CDR3: TGTGCCAGCAGCAGATCCTGGGGGGGGGAGGGTGGCTACACCTTC. Translated, it gives CASSRSWGGEGGYTF.

To note about this clonotype: This clone may be a read error of a much larger clone one base away. The rearrangement links TRBV7-8 to TRBJ1-1, with 8 positions matching TRBD1. Germline CDR1 SGHVS, CDR2 FQNEAQ. This CDR3 spans 16 amino acids. CDR3 sequence reads: CASSLQGQGGNPEAFF. The CDR3 DNA reads TGTGCCAGCAGCCTTCAAGGACAGGGCGGGAACCCTGAAGCTTTCTTT. Full variable domain (outside the CDR3, taken from reference TRBV7-8 and TRBJ1-1): GAGVSQSPRYKVAKRGQDVALRCDPISGHVSLFWYQQALGQGPEFLTYFQNEAQLDKSGLPSDRFFAERPEGSVSTLKIQRTQQEDSAVYLCASSLQGQGGNPEAFFGQGTRLTVV.

This clonotype was seen many times. The genes are TRBV5-1 and TRBJ2-3, with 7 bases lining up with TRBD2. The CDR3 spans 17 residues. The ends lost 0 bases at V and 2 bases at J; junction bases unmatched: 9. Germline values: CDR1 SGHRS, CDR2 YFSETQ. CDR3 nucleotides: TGCGCCAGCAGCTTGGTTAGGAGCGGGGCAAACACAGATACGCAGTATTTT. It translates to CASSLVRSGANTDTQYF.

The chain couples TRBV9 to TRBJ1-4; D remains unclear. The germline V and J ends were trimmed by 1 base and 0 bases, with 10 bases remaining between them. The length of the CDR3 is 16 residues. CDR1 and CDR2 from the germline V gene are SGDLS and YYNGEE. The CDR3 coding sequence is TGTGCCAGCAGCGTACGTCCAGTCACAACTAATGAAAAACTGTTTTTT. Amino acid sequence: CASSVRPVTTNEKLFF. The whole variable domain, filled in from reference TRBV9 and TRBJ1-4, reads DSGVTQTPKHLITATGQRVTLRCSPRSGDLSVYWYQQSLDQGLQFLIQYYNGEERAKGNILERFSAQQFPDLHSELNLSSLELGDSALYFCASSVRPVTTNEKLFFGSGTQLSVL.

The gene calls are TRBV19 and TRBJ1-2; TRBD1 is a possible D gene (5 bases). Germline V gene data show CDR1 as LNHDA and CDR2 as SQIVND (reference sequence). The CDR3 spans 15 residues. V was shortened by 6 bases and J by 8 bases, with 22 bases between the two germline ends. CDR3 nucleotide sequence: TGTGCCAGTAGCCGCCGGGGCCCTGAGGAGCTAGGCTACACCTTC. Residues: CASSRRGPEELGYTF.

This clonotype has ten or more counts. The V gene is TRBV2, the J gene TRBJ2-2; maybe TRBD2 (6 bases). The germline CDR1 and CDR2 sequences are SNHLY and FYNNEI. CDR3 size: 12 residues. Trimming took 6 bases from V and 7 from J, leaving 9 bases between them. DNA of the CDR3: TGTGCCAGCAGGACGGGAGTCGGGGAGCTGTTTTTT. Residues: CASRTGVGELFF.

Worth noting for this clonotype: At one end, the junction sequence differs from germline, possibly due to a read error. V usage is TRBV20-1 and J usage is TRBJ1-5; 10 nucleotides agree with TRBD1. Germline V CDR1 and CDR2: DFQATT, SNEGSKA (reference sequence). The CDR3 extends over 16 amino acids. The CDR3 protein is CSAKPTGQGFGQPQHF. For the CDR3, the DNA is TGCAGCGCTAAGCCGACGGGACAGGGGTTTGGGCAGCCCCAGCATTTT.

The sample holds one count of this clonotype. The rearrangement links TRBV5-1 to TRBJ2-1; 11 nucleotides match TRBD1. V was pared by 4 bases and J by 7 bases, with 4 bases of the junction left unmatched. The length of the CDR3 is 14 residues. Germline V gene sequence: CDR1 SGHRS, CDR2 YFSETQ. The CDR3 loop reads CASSLGTGGNEQFF. CDR3 coding DNA: TGCGCCAGCAGCCTTGGGACAGGGGGGAATGAGCAGTTCTTC. Drawing the rest from reference TRBV5-1 and TRBJ2-1, the complete variable domain is KAGVTQTPRYLIKTRGQQVTLSCSPISGHRSVSWYQQTPGQGLQFLFEYFSETQRNKGNFPGRFSGRQFSNSRSEMNVSTLELGDSALYLCASSLGTGGNEQFFGPGTRLTVL.

The V call is TRBV7-9, the J call TRBJ1-2; D remains ambiguous. Per germline, CDR1 SEHNR and CDR2 FQNEAQ (reference sequence). The CDR3 sequence is 14 residues long. V gave up 5 bases and J gave up 8 bases, with 18 bases separating them. The CDR3 loop is CASSTEGRGGGYTF. CDR3 coding DNA: TGTGCCAGCAGCACCGAGGGCCGGGGAGGCGGCTACACCTTC.

V gene TRBV20-1 combines with J gene TRBJ1-2; D is perhaps TRBD1 (6 bases). The CDR3 sequence is 15 residues long. In germline, CDR1 is DFQATT, CDR2 SNEGSKA (reference sequence). V was clipped by 3 bases and J by 3 bases, with 17 bases between them. In DNA, the CDR3 is TGCAGTGCTAGGTCCACAGGGAAAGGATACTATGGCTACACCTTC. Translating it yields CSARSTGKGYYGYTF.

The V and J genes are TRBV7-9 and TRBJ1-2, with TRBD1 as a possible D gene (5 bases). CDR1 SEHNR and CDR2 FQNEAQ come from the germline V gene (reference sequence). The CDR3 covers 14 residues. Between the trimmed V and J ends, which lost 3 bases and 8 bases, there was a span of 16 bases. The CDR3 nucleotides read TGTGCCAGCAGCTTCCGTGGCAGGGAGGTAGGCTACACCTTC. The encoded protein is CASSFRGREVGYTF.

On this clonotype: With a much larger clone just one base away, this may be a read error. The CDR3: CASSDQGTYGYTF. As DNA, the CDR3 is TGTGCCAGCAGTGATCAAGGGACCTATGGCTACACCTTC. The rearrangement links TRBV2 to TRBJ1-2; possible D gene TRBD1, 5 bases. Germline V gene sequence: CDR1 SNHLY, CDR2 FYNNEI. This CDR3 comprises 13 residues. Trimming cost V 3 bases and J 4 bases, with 9 bases left between them.

Many counts were recorded for this clonotype. This chain connects TRBV9 to TRBJ1-5; tentatively, D is TRBD1 (6 bases). This CDR3 has 15 amino acids. CDR1 and CDR2 (germline): SGDLS, YYNGEE. The ends were cut back, 3 bases at V and 0 bases at J, with 10 bases in the middle. As DNA, the CDR3 is TGTGCCAGCAGCGCCGGACAGCTTAGCAATCAGCCCCAGCATTTT. Its translation is CASSAGQLSNQPQHF.

Concerning this clonotype: This CDR3 fails to terminate in the conserved phenylalanine or tryptophan, so it likely reflects a read error. CDR3 in amino acids: CASSVAIASEGQYS. CDR3 nucleotides: TGTGCCAGCAGCGTAGCGATCGCCTCAGAAGGGCAGTACTCC. The V gene is TRBV9, the J gene TRBJ2-7; D uncertain. The CDR3 covers 14 residues. V was trimmed by 0 bases and J by 9 bases, leaving 16 bases between them. Germline-derived CDR1 and CDR2 are SGDLS and YYNGEE.

The V and J genes are TRBV7-2 and TRBJ1-3, with a tentative D call TRBD1 (5 bases). The CDR3 contains 18 residues. The ends were cut back, 5 bases at V and 0 bases at J, with 20 bases in the middle. CDR1 SGHTA and CDR2 FQGNSA come from the germline V gene. CDR3 nucleotide sequence: TGTGCCAGCAGCCAGATCAGGGACGGCAACCACTCTGGAAACACCATATATTTT. This gives the protein CASSQIRDGNHSGNTIYF.

This rearrangement joins TRBV24-1 to TRBJ1-3, with 7 bases matching TRBD1. The CDR3 covers 15 residues. Germline-derived CDR1 and CDR2 are KGHDR and SFDVKD. With 2 bases clipped from V and 7 bases from J, the junction kept 7 bases outside the gene matches. Here the CDR3 DNA reads TGTGCCACCAGTGATTCGGGACAGTTCGGGAACACCATATATTTT. This sequence encodes CATSDSGQFGNTIYF.

This chain joins TRBV7-2 and TRBJ1-2; possible D gene TRBD1, 6 bases. The V and J ends lost 0 bases and 7 bases respectively, with 15 bases between them. Per the germline V gene, CDR1 is SGHTA and CDR2 is FQGNSA. The CDR3 consists of 15 residues. DNA for the CDR3: TGTGCCAGCAGCTTAGCGCCGGGGGGGGCAGGTGGCTACACCTTC. This sequence encodes CASSLAPGGAGGYTF.